Listed here are 18 T cell receptor beta chains from one sample, sequenced in a study of blood T cell repertoires in COVID-19. Clones were read by immunoSEQ multiplex PCR, and TCRdb kept only the in-frame ones, dropping some. The profile shows 65,000 to 95,000 clones, about 79% of them singletons. Input material: peripheral blood. All receptors derive from a woman aged 45 to 65 with acute or convalescent COVID-19.

The V call is TRBV3-1 (or the pseudogene TRBV3-2), the J call TRBJ2-3; D perhaps matches TRBD1 (6 bases). Germline values: CDR1 LGHDT, CDR2 YNNKEL (reference sequence). The CDR3 extends over 17 amino acids. Trimming took 1 base from V and 3 from J, leaving 17 bases between them. This chain's CDR3 is CASSQGKQSRGTDTQYF. The CDR3 coding sequence is TGTGCCAGCAGCCAAGGAAAGCAATCAAGGGGGACAGATACGCAGTATTTT.

This clone was recorded a few times. This chain links TRBV27 with TRBJ2-2; 11 positions agree with TRBD2. After removal of 2 bases from V and 0 bases from J, the junction contained 5 bases not matched to a gene. The CDR3 runs 18 residues. Germline V CDR1 and CDR2: MNHEY, SMNVEV (reference sequence). This chain's CDR3 is CASSLRGTSGANTGELFF. The CDR3 DNA reads as TGTGCCAGCAGTTTACGCGGGACTAGCGGAGCGAACACCGGGGAGCTGTTTTTT.

The chain has TRBV4-3 and TRBJ2-5, with a possible D match to TRBD1 (6 bases). The germline V gene has CDR1 LGHNA and CDR2 YSLEER. CDR3 size: 13 residues. V shed 8 bases and J shed 7 bases, with 17 bases lying between them. The CDR3 here is CASSDRLGGTQYF. The DNA for the CDR3 is TGCGCCAGCTCTGACAGGCTAGGTGGGACCCAGTACTTC.

This chain connects TRBV6-2 or TRBV6-3 to TRBJ2-3, with TRBD2 matching over 8 bases. Trimming removed 4 bases from V and 1 base from J; junction bases left unmatched: 7. This CDR3 is built from 16 residues. Germline V lookup: CDR1 MNHEY, CDR2 SVGEGT. CDR3 amino acids: CASSWVSGKGTDTQYF. In nucleotides, the CDR3 is TGTGCCAGCAGTTGGGTTAGCGGGAAGGGCACAGATACGCAGTATTTT.

The gene calls are TRBV28 and TRBJ1-2; TRBD1 aligns across 7 bases. The CDR3 runs to 16 residues. Germline loops: CDR1 MDHEN, CDR2 SYDVKM. V lost 7 bases and J lost 4; bases outside the gene matches: 15. The chain's CDR3 is CASTGGGARPGYGYTF. The CDR3 bases are TGTGCCAGCACAGGAGGGGGCGCCAGGCCAGGCTATGGCTACACCTTC.

The chain's CDR3 is CASSMNPSSYNEQFF. In DNA form, the CDR3 reads TGTGCCAGTAGTATGAATCCGAGCTCCTACAATGAGCAGTTCTTC. This chain links TRBV19 with TRBJ2-1, with D unresolved. V dropped 3 bases and J dropped 0 bases, with 9 bases sitting between them. Looked up from germline, CDR1 is LNHDA and CDR2 is SQIVND (reference sequence). The length of the CDR3 is 15 residues. Combining the CDR3 with reference TRBV19 and TRBJ2-1 gives the whole variable domain DGGITQSPKYLFRKEGQNVTLSCEQNLNHDAMYWYRQDPGQGLRLIYYSQIVNDFQKGDIAEGYSVSREKKESFPLTVTSAQKNPTAFYLCASSMNPSSYNEQFFGPGTRLTVL.

This clone was observed a handful of times. This chain links TRBV7-6 with TRBJ2-5, with 9 positions matching TRBD2. J was trimmed by 4 bases and V by 2 bases; bases with no gene match: 8. The germline V gene has CDR1 SGHVS and CDR2 FNYEAQ. The CDR3 sequence is 16 residues long. The CDR3: CASSLRLAGVGETQYF. Written as DNA, the CDR3 is TGTGCCAGCAGCTTAAGATTAGCGGGAGTGGGAGAGACCCAGTACTTC.

The J gene is TRBJ2-6, the V gene TRBV27; TRBD1 is a possible D gene (7 bases). The CDR3 contains 18 residues. Germline V gives CDR1 MNHEY, CDR2 SMNVEV (reference sequence). Trimming removed 4 bases from V and 2 bases from J, with 18 bases in between. The CDR3, as DNA: TGTGCCAGCAGTTACCAGGGGGGTTCTTACACTGGGGCCAACGTCCTGACTTTC. Translating gives CASSYQGGSYTGANVLTF.

The chain couples TRBV14 to TRBJ2-7, with D perhaps TRBD1 (6 bases). Germline values: CDR1 SGHDN, CDR2 FVKESK. V was trimmed by 3 bases and J by 5 bases, leaving 17 bases between them. There are 15 residues in the CDR3. For the CDR3, the DNA is TGTGCCAGCAGCCAGAAACAGGGAGTTGTTGACGAGCAGTACTTC. It translates to CASSQKQGVVDEQYF.

The rearrangement links TRBV3-1 (or the pseudogene TRBV3-2) to TRBJ1-6, with D hard to call. The CDR3 has 15 residues. With 1 base removed from V and 7 bases from J, the gap between germline ends came to 11 bases. The germline gives CDR1 LGHDT, CDR2 YNNKEL (reference sequence). The CDR3 here is CASSQGALQNSPLHF. The CDR3 nucleotides read TGTGCCAGCAGCCAAGGGGCTTTGCAGAATTCACCCCTCCACTTT.

This chain links TRBV14 with TRBJ1-2; 8 bases fit TRBD1. With V trimmed by 4 bases and J by 2 bases, 6 bases remained unmatched. Germline values: CDR1 SGHDN, CDR2 FVKESK. CDR3 length: 15 residues. CDR3 sequence reads: CASSRWTGWNYGYTF. The DNA of the CDR3 is TGTGCCAGCAGCCGTTGGACAGGGTGGAACTATGGCTACACCTTC.

The V gene is TRBV6-6, the J gene TRBJ2-7; the match to TRBD1 covers 9 bases. V gave up 7 bases and J gave up 4 bases; unmatched junction bases: 8. The CDR3 is 14 residues long. Looked up from germline, CDR1 is MNHNY and CDR2 is SVGAGI (reference sequence). CDR3 nucleotide sequence: TGTGCCAGCACAACTGGGACAGGGCCGTACGAGCAGTACTTC. This encodes CASTTGTGPYEQYF.

This chain links TRBV7-8 with TRBJ1-3; 9 bases map to TRBD1. The CDR3 loop spans 15 amino acids. V trimming: 5 bases; J trimming: 4 bases; junction bases outside the gene matches: 6. Looked up from germline, CDR1 is SGHVS and CDR2 is FQNEAQ. The CDR3: CASSQQGAGGNTIYF. The DNA of the CDR3 is TGTGCCAGCAGCCAACAGGGGGCAGGCGGAAACACCATATATTTT.

The gene calls are TRBV7-2 and TRBJ1-4; the match to TRBD1 covers 9 bases. Germline CDR1 and CDR2: SGHTA and FQGNSA. Trimming at V came to 3 bases and at J to 8 bases, leaving 7 bases not matched to a gene. The CDR3 runs 15 residues. The CDR3 loop is CASSFPGQGDEKLFF. The CDR3 nucleotides are TGTGCCAGCAGCTTCCCGGGACAGGGAGACGAAAAACTGTTTTTT.

The V gene is TRBV19, the J gene TRBJ2-7, with 7 nucleotides matching TRBD2. Germline V gene data show CDR1 as LNHDA and CDR2 as SQIVND (reference sequence). J was trimmed by 2 bases and V by 3 bases; bases with no gene match: 4. The CDR3 covers 14 residues. The CDR3 coding sequence is TGTGCCAGTAGTATCGGCGGGGGAGCCTACGAGCAGTACTTC. Its protein is CASSIGGGAYEQYF. Supplemented by reference TRBV19 and TRBJ2-7, the full variable domain reads DGGITQSPKYLFRKEGQNVTLSCEQNLNHDAMYWYRQDPGQGLRLIYYSQIVNDFQKGDIAEGYSVSREKKESFPLTVTSAQKNPTAFYLCASSIGGGAYEQYFGPGTRLTVT.

This chain links TRBV23-1 with TRBJ2-7; TRBD1 agrees at 7 bases. TRBV23-1 is an ORF for which the function is uncertain. The CDR3 has 14 residues. The J segment lost 3 bases and the V segment lost 7 bases, leaving 9 bases of the junction unmatched. The CDR3 region has the DNA TGCGCCAGCATAGACGGGACAGACCACTACGAGCAGTACTTC. Amino acids: CASIDGTDHYEQYF.

The rearrangement uses TRBV5-6 and TRBJ1-5, with TRBD1 identical over 10 bases. This CDR3 has 15 amino acids. Germline CDR1 reads SGHDT; CDR2 reads YYEEEE. J lost 3 bases, V lost 4 bases, and 4 bases had no gene match. The CDR3 is CASSRGQGNNQPQHF. The CDR3 nucleotides read TGTGCCAGCAGCAGGGGACAGGGGAACAATCAGCCCCAGCATTTT.

The chain combines TRBV9 with TRBJ1-5; 10 nucleotides agree with TRBD1. V was clipped by 3 bases and J by 6 bases; unmatched bases: 3. The CDR3 has 14 amino acids. The germline CDR1 and CDR2 sequences are SGDLS and YYNGEE. The CDR3 protein is CASSAGQGSQPQHF. The DNA of the CDR3 is TGTGCCAGCAGCGCGGGACAGGGGAGTCAGCCCCAGCATTTT.